Shown below are 14 T cell receptor beta chains from a single sample sequenced in a study of vaccination and CD4 T cells after COVID-19. The Oncomine TCR Beta short-read assay sequenced DNA from cultured CD4+ T cells. TCRdb passed the PCR reads through MiXCR, listing each CDR3 protein once. The sample holds roughly 15,000 distinct CDR3 sequences, approximately 59% seen once. Regarding treatment: approximately nine-day PBMC culture with coronavirus spike peptide pools or control peptides (ViraFEST assay). Their antigen targets remain unknown. Sequenced here: CD4+ T cells from blood, cultured in vitro, sampled after SARS-CoV-2 vaccination. These receptors all stem from a human donor who had recovered from COVID-19.

The chain combines TRBV6-2 or TRBV6-3 with TRBJ2-2; TRBD1 is a possible D gene (6 bases). V lost 4 bases and J 1 base, leaving 7 bases between the germline ends. Germline lookup yields CDR1 MNHEY and CDR2 SVGEGT. The CDR3 runs 14 residues. CDR3 coding DNA: TGTGCCAGCAGTTGGACAGAGAACACCGGGGAGCTGTTTTTT. The encoded protein is CASSWTENTGELFF.

J is TRBJ1-3 and V is TRBV20-1, with a tentative D call TRBD1 (6 bases). Germline CDR1 DFQATT, CDR2 SNEGSKA (reference sequence). The CDR3 contains 14 residues. V was trimmed by 2 bases and J by 1 base, leaving 9 bases between them. CDR3 in DNA: TGCAGTGCTAGACTCACAGGGTCTGGAAACACCATATATTTT. The encoded protein is CSARLTGSGNTIYF.

The genes are TRBV2 and TRBJ1-1; D is unclear. V lost 6 bases and J 4 bases, leaving 6 bases between the germline ends. There are 11 residues in the CDR3. Germline V lookup: CDR1 SNHLY, CDR2 FYNNEI. CDR3 bases: TGTGCCAGCAGGGTCGCCACTGAAGCTTTCTTT. It specifies CASRVATEAFF. The complete variable domain, with remaining parts taken from reference TRBV2 and TRBJ1-1, reads EPEVTQTPSHQVTQMGQEVILRCVPISNHLYFYWYRQILGQKVEFLVSFYNNEISEKSEIFDDQFSVERPDGSNFTLKIRSTKLEDSAMYFCASRVATEAFFGQGTRLTVV.

CDR3 in amino acids: CASSLDVGNTIYF. The CDR3 coding sequence is TGTGCCAGCAGTTTAGACGTCGGAAACACCATATATTTT. The chain employs TRBV12-3 or TRBV12-4 and TRBJ1-3; D unresolved. The CDR3 spans 13 residues. Between the trimmed V and J ends, which lost 1 base and 4 bases, there was a span of 5 bases.

This clonotype was seen more than once but under ten times. J is TRBJ1-2 and V is TRBV6-1; D possibly corresponds to TRBD1 (5 bases). Trimming removed 9 bases at V and 1 base at J, with 6 bases between. Germline lookup yields CDR1 MNHNS and CDR2 SASEGT. This CDR3 comprises 11 residues. CDR3 coding DNA: TGTGCCAGTGGGGGTAACTATGGCTACACCTTC. Its translation is CASGGNYGYTF.

This chain links TRBV19 with TRBJ1-1, with D possibly being TRBD1 (6 bases). From germline, CDR1 is LNHDA and CDR2 SQIVND (reference sequence). The CDR3 runs 14 residues. V was trimmed by 5 bases and J by 10 bases, leaving 20 bases between them. The chain's CDR3 is CASSLTGRVERAFF. CDR3 DNA sequence: TGTGCCAGTAGTCTCACAGGGAGGGTCGAGAGAGCTTTCTTT.

The chain combines TRBV10-3 with TRBJ2-7; perhaps TRBD2 as D (6 bases). CDR3 length: 14 residues. Germline CDR1 ENHRY, CDR2 SYGVKD. The V end lost 4 bases, the J end lost 4 bases, and 14 bases lay between the germline ends. This CDR3 is CAISAGRDLYEQYF. CDR3 sequence (DNA): TGTGCCATCAGTGCGGGGCGGGACTTATACGAGCAGTACTTC.

This clonotype was seen only a few times. The genes are TRBV6-2 or TRBV6-3 and TRBJ1-1, with a tentative D call TRBD1 (6 bases). V lost 7 bases to trimming and J lost 4 bases, with 19 bases between them. CDR3 length: 15 amino acids. Germline CDR1 reads MNHEY; CDR2 reads SVGEGT. This CDR3 reads CASTSLWTASTEAFF. DNA of the CDR3: TGTGCCAGCACTTCCCTCTGGACAGCGAGCACTGAAGCTTTCTTT.

This chain uses TRBV6-2 or TRBV6-3 with TRBJ1-2; TRBD1 is a possible D gene (5 bases). The CDR3 consists of 16 residues. Trimming left V 4 bases short and J 4 bases short, with 19 bases between. Germline V gene sequence: CDR1 MNHEY, CDR2 SVGEGT. The CDR3 bases are TGTGCCAGCAGTTGGACTCGGGGGTCAACTTTCTATGGCTACACCTTC. Residues: CASSWTRGSTFYGYTF.

The V call is TRBV19, the J call TRBJ2-7; 12 nucleotides match TRBD1. This CDR3 region has 13 residues. Germline V gives CDR1 LNHDA, CDR2 SQIVND (reference sequence). V trimming: 6 bases; J trimming: 6 bases; junction bases outside the gene matches: 3. CDR3 coding DNA: TGTGCCAGTAGGGGACAGGGGGCCCCCGAGCAGTACTTC. Translating it yields CASRGQGAPEQYF.

This clonotype has a single count. The chain combines TRBV20-1 with TRBJ2-7, with D tentatively TRBD2 (6 bases). The CDR3 sequence is 15 residues long. Germline CDR1 is DFQATT and CDR2 is SNEGSKA (reference sequence). The ends were cut back, 0 bases at V and 4 bases at J, with 16 bases in the middle. The DNA of the CDR3 is TGCAGTGCTAGAGATGGCCGGGGGAGTCGGTACGAGCAGTACTTC. It is translated as CSARDGRGSRYEQYF.

The chain is built from TRBV7-2 and TRBJ1-1, with D hard to call. This CDR3 spans 13 amino acids. Germline CDR1 SGHTA, CDR2 FQGNSA. V lost 2 bases to trimming and J lost 1 base, with 5 bases between them. CDR3 residues: CASSLLGNTEAFF. CDR3 DNA sequence: TGTGCCAGCAGCTTATTGGGGAACACTGAAGCTTTCTTT. Filled out from reference TRBV7-2 and TRBJ1-1, the complete variable domain reads GAGVSQSPSNKVTEKGKDVELRCDPISGHTALYWYRQSLGQGLEFLIYFQGNSAPDKSGLPSDRFSAERTGGSVSTLTIQRTQQEDSAVYLCASSLLGNTEAFFGQGTRLTVV.

This clonotype was seen only a few times. The chain couples TRBV20-1 to TRBJ2-6, with 10 bases identical to TRBD2. Germline CDR1 is DFQATT and CDR2 is SNEGSKA (reference sequence). CDR3 length: 15 amino acids. V lost 4 bases and J lost 2; bases outside the gene matches: 2. The CDR3 loop reads CSAKLAGAGANVLTF. For the CDR3, the DNA is TGCAGTGCTAAGCTAGCGGGAGCTGGGGCCAACGTCCTGACTTTC.

The chain uses TRBV12-5 and TRBJ1-6; 8 bases are shared with TRBD1. This CDR3 spans 14 amino acids. With V trimmed by 5 bases and J by 12 bases, 9 bases remained unmatched. Germline values: CDR1 LGHNT, CDR2 FRNRAP. CDR3 amino acids: CASGAGGDRKPLHF. The CDR3 DNA reads TGTGCTAGTGGTGCAGGGGGCGATCGTAAACCCCTCCACTTT.